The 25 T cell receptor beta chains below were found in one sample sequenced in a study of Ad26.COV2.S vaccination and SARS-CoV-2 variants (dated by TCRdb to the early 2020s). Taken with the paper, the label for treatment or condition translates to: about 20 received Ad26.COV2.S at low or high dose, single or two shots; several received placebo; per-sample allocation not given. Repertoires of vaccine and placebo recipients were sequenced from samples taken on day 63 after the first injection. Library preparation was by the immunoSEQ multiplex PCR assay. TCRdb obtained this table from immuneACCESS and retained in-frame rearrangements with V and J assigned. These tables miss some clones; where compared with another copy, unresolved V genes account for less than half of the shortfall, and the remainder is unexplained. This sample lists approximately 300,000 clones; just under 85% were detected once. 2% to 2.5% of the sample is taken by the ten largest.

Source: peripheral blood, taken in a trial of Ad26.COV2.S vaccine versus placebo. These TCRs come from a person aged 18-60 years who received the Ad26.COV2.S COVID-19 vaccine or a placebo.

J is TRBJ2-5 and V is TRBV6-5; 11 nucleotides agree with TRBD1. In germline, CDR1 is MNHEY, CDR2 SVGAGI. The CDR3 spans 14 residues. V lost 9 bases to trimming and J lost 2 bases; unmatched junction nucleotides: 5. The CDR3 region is CASNRDRGQETQYF. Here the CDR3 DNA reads TGTGCCAGTAACCGGGACAGGGGGCAAGAGACCCAGTACTTC.

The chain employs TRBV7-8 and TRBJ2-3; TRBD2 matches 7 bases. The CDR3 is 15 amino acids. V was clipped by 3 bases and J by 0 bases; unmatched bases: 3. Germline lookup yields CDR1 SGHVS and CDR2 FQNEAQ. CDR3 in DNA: TGTGCCAGCAGCTTCCTAGCGGCCAGCACAGATACGCAGTATTTT. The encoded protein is CASSFLAASTDTQYF. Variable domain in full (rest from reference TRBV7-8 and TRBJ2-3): GAGVSQSPRYKVAKRGQDVALRCDPISGHVSLFWYQQALGQGPEFLTYFQNEAQLDKSGLPSDRFFAERPEGSVSTLKIQRTQQEDSAVYLCASSFLAASTDTQYFGPGTRLTVL.

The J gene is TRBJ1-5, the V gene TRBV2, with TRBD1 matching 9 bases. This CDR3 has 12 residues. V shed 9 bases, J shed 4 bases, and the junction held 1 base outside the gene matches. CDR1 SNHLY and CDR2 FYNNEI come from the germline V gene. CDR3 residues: CARGTGNQPQHF. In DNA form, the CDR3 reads TGTGCCAGGGGGACAGGGAATCAGCCCCAGCATTTT.

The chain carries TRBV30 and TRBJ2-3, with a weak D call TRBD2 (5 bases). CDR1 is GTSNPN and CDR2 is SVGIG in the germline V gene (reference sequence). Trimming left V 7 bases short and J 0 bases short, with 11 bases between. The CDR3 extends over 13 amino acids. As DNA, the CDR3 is TGTGCCTTACGGGATAAGAGCACAGATACGCAGTATTTT. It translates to CALRDKSTDTQYF.

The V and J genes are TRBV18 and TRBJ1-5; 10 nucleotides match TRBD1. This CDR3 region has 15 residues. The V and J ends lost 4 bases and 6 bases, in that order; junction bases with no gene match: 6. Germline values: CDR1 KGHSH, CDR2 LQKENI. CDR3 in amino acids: CASSLTGGPGQPQHF. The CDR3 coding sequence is TGTGCCAGCTCACTGACAGGGGGCCCGGGTCAGCCCCAGCATTTT.

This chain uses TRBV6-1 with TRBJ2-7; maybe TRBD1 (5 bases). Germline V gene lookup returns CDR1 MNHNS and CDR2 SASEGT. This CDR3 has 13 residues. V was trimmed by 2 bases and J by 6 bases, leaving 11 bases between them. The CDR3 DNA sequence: TGTGCCAGCAGTGAACAGGGCTCTAGCGAGCAGTACTTC. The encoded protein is CASSEQGSSEQYF.

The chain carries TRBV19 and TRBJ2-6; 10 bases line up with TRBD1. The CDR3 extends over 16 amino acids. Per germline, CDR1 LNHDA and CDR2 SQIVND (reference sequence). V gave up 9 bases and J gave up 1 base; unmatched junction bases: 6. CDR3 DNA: TGTGCCAGCGGACAGGGGGGCTATTCTGGGGCCAACGTCCTGACTTTC. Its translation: CASGQGGYSGANVLTF.

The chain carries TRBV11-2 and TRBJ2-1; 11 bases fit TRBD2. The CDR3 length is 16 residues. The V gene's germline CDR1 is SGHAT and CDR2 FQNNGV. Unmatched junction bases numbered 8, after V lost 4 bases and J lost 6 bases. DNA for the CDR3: TGTGCCAGCAGCTCAGAGGGGCTAGCGGGGGGCAATGAGCAGTTCTTC. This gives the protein CASSSEGLAGGNEQFF. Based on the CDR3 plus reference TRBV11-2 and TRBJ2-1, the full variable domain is EAGVAQSPRYKIIEKRQSVAFWCNPISGHATLYWYQQILGQGPKLLIQFQNNGVVDDSQLPKDRFSAERLKGVDSTLKIQPAKLEDSAVYLCASSSEGLAGGNEQFFGPGTRLTVL.

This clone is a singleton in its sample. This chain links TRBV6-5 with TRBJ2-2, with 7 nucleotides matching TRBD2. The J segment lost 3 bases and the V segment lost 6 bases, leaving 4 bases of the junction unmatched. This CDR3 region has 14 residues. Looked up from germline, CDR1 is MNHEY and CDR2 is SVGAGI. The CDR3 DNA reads TGTGCCAGCAGGATGGGGGGGGACACCGGGGAGCTGTTTTTT. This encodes CASRMGGDTGELFF.

The DNA for the CDR3 is TGTGCCAGCACCTTGGAAGGGGGCTCCGCCTATGGCTACACCTTC. Protein product: CASTLEGGSAYGYTF. The chain uses TRBV6-5 and TRBJ1-2; 7 bases map to TRBD1. CDR1 and CDR2 from the germline V gene are MNHEY and SVGAGI. The CDR3 is 15 amino acids. J lost 4 bases, V lost 7 bases, and 12 bases had no gene match.

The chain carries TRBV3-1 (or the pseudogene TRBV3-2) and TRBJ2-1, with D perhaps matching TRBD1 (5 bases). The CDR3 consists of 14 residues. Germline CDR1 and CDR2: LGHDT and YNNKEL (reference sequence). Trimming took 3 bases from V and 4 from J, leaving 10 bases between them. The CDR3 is CASSQDNYYNEQFF. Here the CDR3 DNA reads TGTGCCAGCAGCCAGGACAACTATTACAATGAGCAGTTCTTC.

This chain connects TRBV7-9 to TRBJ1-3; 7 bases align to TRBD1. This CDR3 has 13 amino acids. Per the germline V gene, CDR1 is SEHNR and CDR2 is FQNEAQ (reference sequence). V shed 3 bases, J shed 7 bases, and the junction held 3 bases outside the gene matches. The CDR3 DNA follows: TGTGCCAGCAGCTTCCGGGACAGCAACACCATATATTTT. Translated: CASSFRDSNTIYF.

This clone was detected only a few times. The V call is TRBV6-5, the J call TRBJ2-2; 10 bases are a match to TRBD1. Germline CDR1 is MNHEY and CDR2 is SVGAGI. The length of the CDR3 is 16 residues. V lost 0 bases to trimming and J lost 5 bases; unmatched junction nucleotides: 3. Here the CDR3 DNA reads TGTGCCAGCAGTTACTCCGGGACAGGGGTGACCGGGGAGCTGTTTTTT. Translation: CASSYSGTGVTGELFF.

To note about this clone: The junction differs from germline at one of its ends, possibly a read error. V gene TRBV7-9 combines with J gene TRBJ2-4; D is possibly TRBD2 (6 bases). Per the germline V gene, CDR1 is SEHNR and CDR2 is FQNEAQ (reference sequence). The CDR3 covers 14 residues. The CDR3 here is CASSLAVRGGIQYF. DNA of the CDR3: TGTGCCAGCAGCCTAGCTGTGAGGGGAGGCATTCAGTACTTC.

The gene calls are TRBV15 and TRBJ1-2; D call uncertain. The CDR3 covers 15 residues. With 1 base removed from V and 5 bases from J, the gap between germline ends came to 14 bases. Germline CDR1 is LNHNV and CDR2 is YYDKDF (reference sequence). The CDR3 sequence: CATSRVPGVIYGYTF. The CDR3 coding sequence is TGTGCCACCAGCAGAGTTCCAGGCGTCATTTATGGCTACACCTTC.

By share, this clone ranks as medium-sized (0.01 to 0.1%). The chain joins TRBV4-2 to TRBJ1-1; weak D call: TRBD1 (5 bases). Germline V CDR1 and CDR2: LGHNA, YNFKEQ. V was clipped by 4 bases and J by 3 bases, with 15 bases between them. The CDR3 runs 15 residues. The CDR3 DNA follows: TGTGCCAGCAGCCCGACGGGGGGGGAGGACACTGAAGCTTTCTTT. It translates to CASSPTGGEDTEAFF.

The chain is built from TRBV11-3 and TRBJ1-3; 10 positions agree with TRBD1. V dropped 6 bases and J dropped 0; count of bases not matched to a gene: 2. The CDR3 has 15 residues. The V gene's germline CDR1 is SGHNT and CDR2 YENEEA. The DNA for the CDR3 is TGTGCCAGCAGTTGGACAGGGGGCTCTGGAAACACCATATATTTT. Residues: CASSWTGGSGNTIYF.

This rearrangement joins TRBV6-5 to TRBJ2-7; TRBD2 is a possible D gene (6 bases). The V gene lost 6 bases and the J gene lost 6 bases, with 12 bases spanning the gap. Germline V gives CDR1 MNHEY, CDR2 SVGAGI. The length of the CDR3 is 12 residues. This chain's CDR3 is CASSTSGGEQYF. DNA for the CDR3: TGTGCCAGCAGCACATCCGGGGGCGAGCAGTACTTC.

The CDR3 DNA sequence: TGTGCCAGCAGTGTGGCCCAGGGCAGCCTGGGGGGCTACACCTTC. It specifies CASSVAQGSLGGYTF. The chain has TRBV2 and TRBJ1-2, with a tentative D call TRBD1 (5 bases). With 4 bases removed from V and 8 bases from J, the gap between germline ends came to 20 bases. CDR1 is SNHLY, CDR2 FYNNEI, per germline. The CDR3 has 15 residues.

In DNA, the CDR3 is TGTGCCAGCCAGGGGTGGACAACTAATGAAAAACTGTTTTTT. Protein: CASQGWTTNEKLFF. This chain uses TRBV6-5 with TRBJ1-4, with D possibly TRBD1 on 6 matching bases. CDR1 and CDR2 from the germline V gene are MNHEY and SVGAGI. The V gene lost 8 bases and the J gene lost 0 bases, with 10 bases spanning the gap. This CDR3 has 14 residues.

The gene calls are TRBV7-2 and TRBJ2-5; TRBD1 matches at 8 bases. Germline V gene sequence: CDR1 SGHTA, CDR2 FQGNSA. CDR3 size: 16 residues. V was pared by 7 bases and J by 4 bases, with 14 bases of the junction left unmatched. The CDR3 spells CASTNSGGGLGETQYF. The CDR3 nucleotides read TGTGCCAGCACCAACTCAGGGGGCGGACTTGGAGAGACCCAGTACTTC.

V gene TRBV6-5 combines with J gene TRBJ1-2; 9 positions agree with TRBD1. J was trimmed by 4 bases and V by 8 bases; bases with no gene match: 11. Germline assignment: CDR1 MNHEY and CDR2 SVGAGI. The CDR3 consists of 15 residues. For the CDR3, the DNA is TGTGCCAGCTCAACCGTGGGACAGGGCGGCTATGGCTACACCTTC. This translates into CASSTVGQGGYGYTF.

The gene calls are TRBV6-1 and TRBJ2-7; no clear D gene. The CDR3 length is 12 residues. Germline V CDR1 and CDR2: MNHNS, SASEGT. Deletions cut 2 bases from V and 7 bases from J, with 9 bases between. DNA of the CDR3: TGTGCCAGCAGTGAATTTTTCGGAGAGCAGTACTTC. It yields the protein CASSEFFGEQYF.

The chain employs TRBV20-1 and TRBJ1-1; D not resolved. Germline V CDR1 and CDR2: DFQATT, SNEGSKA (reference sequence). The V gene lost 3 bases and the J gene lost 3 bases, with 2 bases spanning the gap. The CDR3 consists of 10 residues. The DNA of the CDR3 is TGCAGTGCTAGCCACACTGAAGCTTTCTTT. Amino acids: CSASHTEAFF.

CDR3 region: CASWGDRPGGGANVLTF. Written as DNA, the CDR3 is TGTGCCAGCTGGGGGGACAGGCCCGGAGGAGGGGCCAACGTCCTGACTTTC. The chain uses TRBV2 and TRBJ2-6, with 8 bases identical to TRBD1. Trimming removed 8 bases from V and 4 bases from J; junction bases left unmatched: 13. Germline assignment: CDR1 SNHLY and CDR2 FYNNEI. This CDR3 has 17 amino acids.